The 10 T cell receptor beta chains given below trace back to one sample, sequenced in a study of shared clonotypes between healthy human individuals. Using immunoSEQ multiplex PCR, the repertoire was profiled, and TCRdb retains in-frame clones only, with some absent. Among roughly 1,000,000 clones listed, more than 75% were seen once. Sequenced material: memory CD4+ T cells from PBMCs. Subset in this sample: CD45RA-negative fraction. The source of these receptors is a young man in good health. Some clones in this sample may be carry-over from other donors' samples.

Concerning this clone itself: Other DNA sequences of this sample code for an identical CDR3. V is TRBV27 and J is TRBJ1-1, with D perhaps TRBD1 (6 bases). The CDR3 is made up of 13 amino acids. CDR1 is MNHEY and CDR2 is SMNVEV in the germline V gene (reference sequence). Trimming took off 4 bases at V and 5 bases at J, with 11 bases between the two ends. CDR3 nucleotides: TGTGCCAGCAGTTACCAGGGGAGGACTGAAGCTTTCTTT. Translation: CASSYQGRTEAFF.

In this sample, this clone turned up a few times. This chain uses TRBV2 with TRBJ1-5; D might be TRBD1 (6 bases). Germline values: CDR1 SNHLY, CDR2 FYNNEI. The CDR3 spans 13 residues. Trimming cost V 8 bases and J 2 bases, with 10 bases left between them. DNA for the CDR3: TGTGCCAGCCAGGGGACGCGCAATCAGCCCCAGCATTTT. Its protein product is CASQGTRNQPQHF.

This chain joins TRBV18 and TRBJ1-2, with TRBD1 matching 7 bases. J lost 1 base, V lost 3 bases, and 5 bases had no gene match. Germline lookup yields CDR1 KGHSH and CDR2 LQKENI. The CDR3 consists of 15 residues. The DNA of the CDR3 is TGTGCCAGCTCACCGGACAGGCATGATAACTATGGCTACACCTTC. Residues: CASSPDRHDNYGYTF.

The CDR3 loop reads CASSVTGTTRSYEQYF. CDR3 DNA sequence: TGTGCCAGCAGCGTTACCGGGACTACCAGATCCTACGAGCAGTACTTC. J is TRBJ2-7 and V is TRBV9, with 7 nucleotides matching TRBD2. Germline trimming cut 2 bases from V and 1 base from J; bases unmatched to any gene: 9. The CDR3 is 16 amino acids. Germline-derived CDR1 and CDR2 are SGDLS and YYNGEE.

This chain uses TRBV28 with TRBJ2-5; TRBD1 aligns across 7 bases. Germline CDR1 is MDHEN and CDR2 is SYDVKM. The CDR3 loop spans 14 amino acids. Germline trimming cut 6 bases from V and 5 bases from J; bases unmatched to any gene: 9. CDR3 in DNA: TGTGCCAGCAGCCTGGGTGACAGGGTCGAGACCCAGTACTTC. It codes for CASSLGDRVETQYF. The whole variable domain, filled in from reference TRBV28 and TRBJ2-5, reads DVKVTQSSRYLVKRTGEKVFLECVQDMDHENMFWYRQDPGLGLRLIYFSYDVKMKEKGDIPEGYSVSREKKERFSLILESASTNQTSMYLCASSLGDRVETQYFGPGTRLLVL.

This clone was counted only a few times. Possible read error: a much larger clone is one base away. The chain is built from TRBV29-1 and TRBJ1-1, with D hard to call. CDR1 and CDR2 (germline): SQVTM, ANQGSEA. V was pared by 7 bases and J by 7 bases, with 22 bases between. This CDR3 region has 14 residues. CDR3: CSAVLTRGGIEAFF. The CDR3 DNA follows: TGCAGCGCTGTCCTAACCCGGGGTGGGATTGAAGCTTTCTTT.

The chain carries TRBV15 and TRBJ2-5, with TRBD2 identical over 11 bases. The CDR3 length is 16 residues. Per the germline V gene, CDR1 is LNHNV and CDR2 is YYDKDF (reference sequence). With V trimmed by 1 base and J by 4 bases, 5 bases remained unmatched. The CDR3 bases are TGTGCCACCAGCAGAGGGGCTAGCGGGGGGAGAGAGACCCAGTACTTC. Translation: CATSRGASGGRETQYF.

The genes are TRBV6-1 and TRBJ2-3, with TRBD2 matching 9 bases. CDR1 is MNHNS, CDR2 SASEGT, per germline. The CDR3 is 16 residues long. Losses at the gene ends were 4 bases for V and 8 bases for J; bases not matched to a gene: 13. Here the CDR3 reads CASSGASGRNIGTQYF. CDR3 in DNA: TGTGCCAGCAGTGGGGCGAGCGGGAGGAATATCGGTACGCAGTATTTT.

The chain links TRBV7-2 to TRBJ2-2, with TRBD2 matching over 8 bases. CDR1 is SGHTA, CDR2 FQGNSA, per germline. With V trimmed by 1 base and J by 7 bases, 8 bases remained unmatched. CDR3 length: 16 residues. This chain's CDR3 is CASSLDRAGEGGELFF. CDR3 nucleotides: TGTGCCAGCAGCTTAGATCGAGCGGGAGAGGGCGGGGAGCTGTTTTTT.

This chain links TRBV28 with TRBJ2-3; 8 nucleotides match TRBD1. J lost 6 bases, V lost 3 bases, and 8 bases had no gene match. CDR1 and CDR2 from the germline V gene are MDHEN and SYDVKM. The CDR3 totals 15 residues. In DNA, the CDR3 is TGTGCCAGCAGTTTGGCAGGGGGCAGTGCCGATACGCAGTATTTT. Translated, it gives CASSLAGGSADTQYF.